This TCR beta chain was identified during a study of T-cell reconstitution after alpha-beta-depleted transplantation in children. Worth noting for this clonotype: Its specificity is not known.

This CDR3 has 11 amino acids. The V gene lost 2 bases and the J gene lost 6 bases, with 5 bases spanning the gap. Germline CDR1 is MNHEY and CDR2 is SVGAGI. The authors prepared the TCRbeta library with unique molecular identifiers. Each CDR3 protein gets one entry after TCRdb re-called the PCR reads with MiXCR. This sample yields 300,000 to 400,000 distinct CDR3 sequences, of which roughly 15% are seen a single time; roughly 40% belongs to the top ten. Overall study results and limits: Several hundred expanded graft clones reportedly gave rise to the alpha-beta T cells present about two months after transplant. Surviving recipient T cells and intrathymic progenitors accounted for some patients' high TCRbeta diversity at day 60. A year had passed since transplant, and T-cell counts and diversity by then came mostly from newly produced T cells.

Sequencing used PBMCs, mostly from graft donor cells, obtained 360 days after TCRalphabeta/CD19-depleted stem cell transplant. The source is a male patient between 2 and 9 years old who had a stem cell transplant for acute lymphoblastic leukemia, so the T cells may come from the graft donor. The chain carries TRBV6-5 and TRBJ2-7; D unresolved. CDR3 in amino acids: CASSYASEQYF. In nucleotides, the CDR3 is TGTGCCAGCAGTTACGCCAGCGAGCAGTACTTC.